The rows below give T cell receptor beta chains drawn from one sample of a study of early T cells in non-severe SARS-CoV-2 infection. TCRdb redid the calling of the 5' RACE reads with MiXCR, one entry per CDR3 protein. The sample consists of approximately 120,000 distinct CDR3 sequences, about 15% of them appearing once. Input material: whole blood. The receptors derive from an adult who was a healthcare worker with PCR-confirmed SARS-CoV-2 infection or an uninfected control (not recorded which). Each CDR3 is given without its conserved first and last residue. The order of the fields is J gene, CDR3 length, V gene, CDR3 protein.

TRBJ1-2 12 TRBV6-1 ASRGGGGGYGYT
TRBJ1-4 12 TRBV27 ASSLGLRGEKLF
TRBJ1-1 11 TRBV14 ASSQDPREVAF
TRBJ2-7 11 TRBV5-1 ASSLDRENEQY
TRBJ1-2 10 TRBV29-1 SVEGSGYGYT
TRBJ2-7 12 TRBV29-1 SVVEIAGTYEQY
TRBJ2-7 10 TRBV29-1 SVAEGSYEQY
TRBJ2-6 19 TRBV19 ASSIDEWGHPSASGANVLT
TRBJ2-1 15 TRBV11-3 ASSPTSVLAGGTEQF
TRBJ2-7 11 TRBV10-3 AISENGANEQY
TRBJ2-5 12 TRBV27 ASSPRGHQETQY
TRBJ1-1 11 TRBV5-1 ASKVQTNTEAF
TRBJ2-3 10 TRBV5-1 ASGGGTDTQY
TRBJ2-7 11 TRBV19 ASSIRGPYEQY
TRBJ1-1 8 TRBV29-1 SIVEVTAF
TRBJ2-3 14 TRBV6-1 ASSEVMWEGRDTQY
TRBJ1-2 11 TRBV7-9 ASSPEAGDGYT
TRBJ1-1 12 TRBV6-5 ASRADRGGTEAF
TRBJ1-2 14 TRBV7-8 ASSPRAPADLYGYT
TRBJ2-5 13 TRBV3-1 ASGGTPAQGETQY
TRBJ1-2 9 TRBV29-1 SAGRDDGYT
TRBJ2-2 12 TRBV3-1 ASSPQDFTGELF
TRBJ1-5 14 TRBV7-8 ASSSTPGPREKPQH
TRBJ1-1 12 TRBV10-3 AISESSGAYEAF
TRBJ2-4 12 TRBV2 ASRGTGVKNIQY
TRBJ1-2 11 TRBV27 ASMFGTGNGYT
TRBJ1-4 15 TRBV4-1 ASSQEGSGVVDEKLF
TRBJ2-3 11 TRBV6-6 ASRTTGLDTQY
TRBJ1-1 12 TRBV12-3/TRBV12-4 ASSLAHVRAEAF
TRBJ1-2 12 TRBV6-6 ASSPDLGQGRYT
TRBJ2-2 12 TRBV5-4 ASSRTGRTGELF
TRBJ1-1 12 TRBV6-5 ASSYLARTTEAF
TRBJ1-5 13 TRBV5-5 ASSWEGLSNQPQH
TRBJ2-7 12 TRBV3-1 ASRDQRGAYEQY
TRBJ1-2 10 TRBV30 AWNVDSRGYT
TRBJ1-1 12 TRBV7-9 ASSWGGQLTEAF
TRBJ2-7 12 TRBV27 ASSLLGTSYEQY
TRBJ1-1 11 TRBV29-1 SVGGQARMEAF
TRBJ1-4 13 TRBV5-4 ASSPHPGEGEKLF
TRBJ2-5 10 TRBV29-1 SVEEGPPRQY
TRBJ2-5 12 TRBV5-1 ASSLGDRKETQY
TRBJ1-5 13 TRBV18 ASSPDRASNQPQH
TRBJ2-1 11 TRBV20-1 SARPSGDNEQF
TRBJ2-3 12 TRBV7-3 ASSFGGVTDTQY
TRBJ1-6 14 TRBV11-1 ASRPTGSSYNSPLH
TRBJ2-2 14 TRBV6-6 ASSYLIGTGTGELF
TRBJ2-2 14 TRBV11-2 ASSFGASGPSGELF
TRBJ2-2 11 TRBV5-1 ASSLDSYGELF
TRBJ2-7 16 TRBV11-1 ASSFRMGSQSFPYEQY
TRBJ1-1 15 TRBV4-2 ASSQDTRRPLNTEAF
TRBJ2-3 8 TRBV20-1 SARGLTQY
TRBJ2-3 9 TRBV3-1 ASSGADTQY
TRBJ2-1 12 TRBV11-2 ASSLRDVDNEQF
TRBJ2-7 10 TRBV20-1 SALTSRYEQY
TRBJ1-1 13 TRBV5-5 ASTSAGTRDFEAF
TRBJ2-1 10 TRBV12-3/TRBV12-4 ASRRPGTPEF
TRBJ1-1 12 TRBV5-4 ASSLGGVTTEAF
TRBJ1-2 10 TRBV12-3/TRBV12-4 ASSLPAYGYT